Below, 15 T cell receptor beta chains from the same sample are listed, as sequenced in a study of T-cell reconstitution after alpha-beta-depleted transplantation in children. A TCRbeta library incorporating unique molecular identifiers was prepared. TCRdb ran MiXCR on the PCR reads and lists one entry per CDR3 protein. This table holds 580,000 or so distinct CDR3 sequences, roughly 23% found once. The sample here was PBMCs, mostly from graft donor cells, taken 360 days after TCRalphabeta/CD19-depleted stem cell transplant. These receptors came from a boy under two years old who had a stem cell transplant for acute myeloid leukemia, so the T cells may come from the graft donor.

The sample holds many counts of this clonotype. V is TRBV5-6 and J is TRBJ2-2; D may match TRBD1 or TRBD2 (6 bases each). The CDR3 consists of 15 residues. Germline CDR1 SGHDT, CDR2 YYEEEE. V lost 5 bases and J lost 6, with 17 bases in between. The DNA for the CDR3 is TGTGCCAGCAGATCACAGGGCTCGGGGGCCGGGGAGCTGTTTTTT. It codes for CASRSQGSGAGELFF. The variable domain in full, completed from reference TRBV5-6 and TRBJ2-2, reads DAGVTQSPTHLIKTRGQQVTLRCSPKSGHDTVSWYQQALGQGPQFIFQYYEEEERQRGNFPDRFSGHQFPNYSSELNVNALLLGDSALYLCASRSQGSGAGELFFGEGSRLTVL.

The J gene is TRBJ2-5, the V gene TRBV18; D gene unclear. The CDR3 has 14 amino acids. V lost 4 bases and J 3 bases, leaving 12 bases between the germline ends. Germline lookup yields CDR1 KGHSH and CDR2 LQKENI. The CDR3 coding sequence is TGTGCCAGCTCACTTCAGGCGGCTGAAGAGACCCAGTACTTC. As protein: CASSLQAAEETQYF.

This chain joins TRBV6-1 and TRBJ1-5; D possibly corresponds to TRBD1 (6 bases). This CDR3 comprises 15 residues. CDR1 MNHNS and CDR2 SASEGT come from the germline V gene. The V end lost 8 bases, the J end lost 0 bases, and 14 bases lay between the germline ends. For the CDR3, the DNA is TGTGCCAGCGGTAGGACAGAATATAGCAATCAGCCCCAGCATTTT. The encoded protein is CASGRTEYSNQPQHF.

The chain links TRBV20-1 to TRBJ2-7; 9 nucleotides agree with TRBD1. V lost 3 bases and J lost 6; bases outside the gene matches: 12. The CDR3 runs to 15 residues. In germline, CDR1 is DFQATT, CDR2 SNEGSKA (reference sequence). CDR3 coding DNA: TGCAGTGCTAGCTGGGGCACAGGGGGCGCCGCCGAGCAGTACTTC. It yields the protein CSASWGTGGAAEQYF.

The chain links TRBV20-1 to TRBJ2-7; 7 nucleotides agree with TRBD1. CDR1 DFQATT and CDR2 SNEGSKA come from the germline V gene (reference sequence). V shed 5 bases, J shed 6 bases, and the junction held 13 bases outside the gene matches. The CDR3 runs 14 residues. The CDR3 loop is CSASGDRVFSEQYF. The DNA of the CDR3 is TGCAGTGCTTCGGGCGACAGGGTTTTCTCCGAGCAGTACTTC.

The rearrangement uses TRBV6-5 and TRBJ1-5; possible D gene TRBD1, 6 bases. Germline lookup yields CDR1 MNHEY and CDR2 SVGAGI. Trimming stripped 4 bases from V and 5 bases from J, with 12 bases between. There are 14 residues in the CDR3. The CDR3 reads CASSSTGSHQPQHF. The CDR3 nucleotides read TGTGCCAGCAGTTCCACAGGGAGCCATCAGCCCCAGCATTTT.

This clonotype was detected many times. CDR3 bases: TGTGCCAGCAGCTTCGTAGCGGGGGGCCACAATGAGCAGTTCTTC. This gives the protein CASSFVAGGHNEQFF. The chain uses TRBV7-2 and TRBJ2-1; 10 bases match TRBD2. The J segment lost 5 bases and the V segment lost 3 bases, leaving 4 bases of the junction unmatched. Per the germline V gene, CDR1 is SGHTA and CDR2 is FQGNSA. There are 15 residues in the CDR3.

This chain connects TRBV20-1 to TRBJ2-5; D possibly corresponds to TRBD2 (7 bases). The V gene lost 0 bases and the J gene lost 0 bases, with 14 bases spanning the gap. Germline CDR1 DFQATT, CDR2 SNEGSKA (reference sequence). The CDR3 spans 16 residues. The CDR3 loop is CSARDLAGAHQETQYF. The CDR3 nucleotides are TGCAGTGCTAGAGATCTTGCGGGGGCACACCAAGAGACCCAGTACTTC.

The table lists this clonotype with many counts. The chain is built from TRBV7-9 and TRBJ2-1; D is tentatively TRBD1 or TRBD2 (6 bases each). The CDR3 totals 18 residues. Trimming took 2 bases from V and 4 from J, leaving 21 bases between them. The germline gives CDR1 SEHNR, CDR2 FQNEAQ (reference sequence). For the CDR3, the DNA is TGTGCCAGCAGCTTATGGTTCGGTCCGGGGGCGAAGTACAATGAGCAGTTCTTC. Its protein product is CASSLWFGPGAKYNEQFF.

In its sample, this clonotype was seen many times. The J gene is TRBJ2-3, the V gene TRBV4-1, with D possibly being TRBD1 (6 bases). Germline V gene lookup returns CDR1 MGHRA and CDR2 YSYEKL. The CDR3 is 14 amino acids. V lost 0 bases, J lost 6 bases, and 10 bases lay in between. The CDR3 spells CASSQEGQGDTQYF. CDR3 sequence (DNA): TGCGCCAGCAGCCAAGAAGGGCAGGGGGATACGCAGTATTTT.

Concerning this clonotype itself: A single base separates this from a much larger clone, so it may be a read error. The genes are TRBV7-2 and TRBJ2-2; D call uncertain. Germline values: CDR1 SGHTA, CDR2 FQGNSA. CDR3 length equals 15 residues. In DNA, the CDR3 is TGTGCCAGCAGCTTAGTCCCGTCGAACACCGAGGAGCTGTTTTTT. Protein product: CASSLVPSNTEELFF.

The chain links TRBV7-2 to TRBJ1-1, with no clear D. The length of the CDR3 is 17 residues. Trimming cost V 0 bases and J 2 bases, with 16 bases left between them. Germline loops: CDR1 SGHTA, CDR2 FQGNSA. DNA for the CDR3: TGTGCCAGCAGCTTAGCGAAGCGCCGGATCGGCAACACTGAAGCTTTCTTT. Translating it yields CASSLAKRRIGNTEAFF.

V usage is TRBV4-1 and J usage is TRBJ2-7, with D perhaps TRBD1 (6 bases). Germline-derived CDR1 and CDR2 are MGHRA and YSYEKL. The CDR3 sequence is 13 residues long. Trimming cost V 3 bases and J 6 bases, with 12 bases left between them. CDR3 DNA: TGCGCCAGCAGCCACCTCAGGGGATCCGAGCAGTACGTC. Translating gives CASSHLRGSEQYV.

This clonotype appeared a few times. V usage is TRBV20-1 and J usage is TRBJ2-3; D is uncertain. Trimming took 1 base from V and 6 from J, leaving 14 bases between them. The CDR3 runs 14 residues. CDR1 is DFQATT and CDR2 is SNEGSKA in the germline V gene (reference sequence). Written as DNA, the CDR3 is TGCAGTGCTAGAGTGTTCGGGTCGGCGGATACGCAGTATTTT. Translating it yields CSARVFGSADTQYF.

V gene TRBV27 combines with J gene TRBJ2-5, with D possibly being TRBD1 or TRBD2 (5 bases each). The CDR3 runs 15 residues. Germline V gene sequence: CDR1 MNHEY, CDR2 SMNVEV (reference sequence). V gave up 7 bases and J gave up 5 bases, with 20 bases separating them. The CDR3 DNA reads TGTGCCAGCAACTCCGGGACGGCTCGCGGGGAGACCCAGTACTTC. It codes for CASNSGTARGETQYF.